Listed here are 20 T cell receptor beta chains from one sample, sequenced in a study of tumor and adjacent non-tumor tissue in lung cancer listed by TCRdb under 2018. The library was made by multiplex PCR. The reads were generated on an Illumina HiSeq 2500. TCRbeta libraries were constructed through three rounds of nested PCR with primers (Table S4) according to protocols adapted from ARM-PCR. The public reads were run again by TCRdb, first through fastp at Q25 and then through MiXCR, and only productive beta chains were kept. When rows share a CDR3 protein, they turn into one entry using the most common DNA and genes. This sample holds 48,000 or so distinct CDR3 sequences; roughly 60% were observed only once. The top ten clones comprise roughly 31% of the sample. RNA was isolated from bulk unsorted tissue, and RNA quality was assessed with a NanoDrop ND-1000 and an Agilent 2100. For the normal lung samples, distant non-tumor tissue was collected more than 3 cm away from the tumor edge.

The sequencing sample was made of distant non-tumor lung tissue. Source of these receptors: a woman aged 65 to 85 with non-small cell lung cancer.

This clonotype was observed a handful of times. The chain uses TRBV12-3 or TRBV12-4 and TRBJ2-1; D may be TRBD2 (6 bases). The V end was cut by 3 bases, the J end by 8 bases, with 17 bases between. There are 15 residues in the CDR3. In DNA form, the CDR3 reads TGTGCCAGCAGTTTTTCCCTGTCGGGGGACGATGAGCAGTTCTTC. Translating gives CASSFSLSGDDEQFF.

This clonotype was detected only a few times. A much larger clone is a single base away; this may be a read error. This sequence joins TRBV6-5 and TRBJ1-1, with D unresolved. The germline V gene has CDR1 MNHEY and CDR2 SVGAGI. This CDR3 spans 13 amino acids. DNA for the CDR3: TGTGTCAGCAGTTACGAGGCTGGTCCCAACGCTTTCTTT. Translation: CVSSYEAGPNAFF.

Comments on this clonotype: This is likely a read error, given that the CDR3 carries no conserved phenylalanine or tryptophan at its end. The V gene is TRBV12-5, the J gene TRBJ2-1; the match to TRBD2 covers 7 bases. The CDR3 runs 16 residues. Germline CDR1 and CDR2: LGHNT and FRNRAP. V trimming: 7 bases; J trimming: 8 bases; junction bases outside the gene matches: 17. The CDR3: CASAPQPAGVGDEQFL. The CDR3 region has the DNA TGTGCTAGTGCCCCGCAGCCCGCGGGAGTCGGCGATGAGCAGTTCTTA.

On this clonotype: One end of the junction fails to match germline, which may point to a read error. V and J are TRBV28 and TRBJ1-2; 7 bases line up with TRBD1. The CDR3 length is 11 residues. From germline, CDR1 is MDHEN and CDR2 SYDVKM. Here the CDR3 DNA reads TGTGCGAGCAGACGACAGGGTGGCTACACCTTC. This sequence encodes CASRRQGGYTF.

The gene calls are TRBV6-5 and TRBJ1-2; no definite D call. V was cut by 10 bases and J by 5 bases, with 17 bases left in between. Per the germline V gene, CDR1 is MNHEY and CDR2 is SVGAGI. There are 13 residues in the CDR3. The CDR3 DNA reads TGTGCCAACAGACCCGCAAGAGAATATGGCTACACCTTC. Its protein is CANRPAREYGYTF.

A note on this clonotype: Mismatch with germline at one junction end may stem from a read error. The chain recombines TRBV6-2 or TRBV6-3 with TRBJ1-1; 8 bases match TRBD1. There are 14 residues in the CDR3. The germline gives CDR1 MNHEY, CDR2 SVGEGT. This chain's CDR3 is CASSHRGGSTEVFF. The CDR3, as DNA: TGTGCCAGTAGTCACAGGGGGGGAAGCACTGAAGTTTTCTTT.

This clonotype was recorded at least ten times. The chain has TRBV28 and TRBJ2-5, with TRBD1 as a possible D gene (6 bases). Between the trimmed V and J ends, which lost 5 bases and 4 bases, there was a span of 14 bases. Germline values: CDR1 MDHEN, CDR2 SYDVKM. CDR3 size: 14 residues. The CDR3 here is CASSRRGRGETQYF. The CDR3 nucleotides read TGTGCCAGCAGTCGAAGGGGGAGAGGAGAGACCCAGTACTTC.

This chain uses TRBV29-1 with TRBJ1-1; D remains unclear. CDR1 and CDR2 (germline): SQVTM, ANQGSEA. V shed 8 bases and J shed 4 bases, with 17 bases lying between them. The CDR3 runs 13 residues. In DNA, the CDR3 is TGCAGCCCTGATGCTTCTTACGGCACTGAAGCTTTCTTT. Protein sequence: CSPDASYGTEAFF.

As concerns this clonotype: Compared with germline, one end of the junction differs, possibly owing to a read error. This chain joins TRBV29-1 and TRBJ2-5, with D unclear. This CDR3 has 14 amino acids. Germline CDR1 is SQVTM and CDR2 is ANQGSEA. The CDR3 bases are TGCAGCATTGAACGCAGCTGGGCCCAAGAGACCCAGTACTTC. Translated, it gives CSIERSWAQETQYF.

Points on this clonotype: Because it lacks the conserved phenylalanine or tryptophan at the end, this CDR3 is likely a read error. This chain links TRBV14 with TRBJ2-1; 8 positions agree with TRBD2. The germline gives CDR1 SGHDN, CDR2 FVKESK. The CDR3 has 15 amino acids. This CDR3 is CAGSQVQAGAGEQFL. In DNA form, the CDR3 reads TGTGCCGGCAGCCAAGTCCAAGCGGGAGCCGGGGAGCAGTTCCTC.

By share of the sample, this clonotype is medium-sized. The J gene is TRBJ2-2, the V gene TRBV6-5; D is undetermined. This CDR3 region has 13 residues. V lost 7 bases and J lost 6, with 12 bases in between. Germline values: CDR1 MNHEY, CDR2 SVGAGI. This CDR3 reads CASTNDLAGELFF. In DNA form, the CDR3 reads TGTGCCAGCACCAACGACTTGGCCGGGGAGCTGTTTTTT.

To note about this clonotype: At one end, the junction sequence differs from germline, possibly due to a read error. The rearrangement uses TRBV18 and TRBJ1-5; D unresolved. The germline gives CDR1 KGHSH, CDR2 LQKENI. This CDR3 contains 16 residues. CDR3 residues: CTRSPSISDSNQPQHF. The CDR3 DNA is TGTACCAGGTCACCGTCCATTTCGGATAGCAATCAGCCCCAGCATTTT.

Comment on this clonotype: This clone may be a read error of a much larger clone one base away. CDR3 bases: TGTGCCAGCAGTTACTCGATTGACACTGAAGCTCTCTTT. It is translated as CASSYSIDTEALF. The rearrangement links TRBV6-5 to TRBJ1-1; unclear D gene. The CDR3 consists of 13 residues. The germline V gene has CDR1 MNHEY and CDR2 SVGAGI.

Remarks on this clonotype: The CDR3 end shows no conserved phenylalanine or tryptophan, and so a read error is likely. This chain connects TRBV11-3 to TRBJ2-2; the D is unclear. The CDR3 consists of 17 residues. Looked up from germline, CDR1 is SGHNT and CDR2 is YENEEA. The ends were cut back, 7 bases at V and 0 bases at J, with 18 bases in the middle. The CDR3 DNA sequence: TGTGCCAGCAACCCCCACCAATCGACATCGAACACCGGGGAGCTGTTTTAT. It specifies CASNPHQSTSNTGELFY.

As regards this clonotype: One end of the junction fails to match germline, which may point to a read error. J is TRBJ2-5 and V is TRBV28, with TRBD2 matching over 10 bases. The CDR3 spans 15 residues. CDR1 MDHEN and CDR2 SYDVKM come from the germline V gene. CDR3 nucleotide sequence: TGTGACAGCAGTCCGCTAGCGGGAGTGGGTGAGATCCAGTACTTC. Its protein is CDSSPLAGVGEIQYF.

The J gene is TRBJ2-3, the V gene TRBV29-1; D unclear. The CDR3 length is 12 residues. Germline V gene sequence: CDR1 SQVTM, CDR2 ANQGSEA. The CDR3 DNA sequence: TGCAGAGTCTTCATAGTCACAGATACGCAGTATTTT. As protein: CRVFIVTDTQYF.

A note on this clonotype: Just one base apart from a much larger clone, this may be a read error. In nucleotides, the CDR3 is TGCGCCAGCAGCCAAGTGGGCAGGGGAATCTACGAGCAGTACTTC. Amino acid sequence: CASSQVGRGIYEQYF. This chain uses TRBV4-1 with TRBJ2-7; TRBD1 is a possible D gene (6 bases). The germline CDR1 and CDR2 sequences are MGHRA and YSYEKL. V was cut by 1 base and J by 3 bases, with 13 bases left in between. The CDR3 runs 15 residues.

The chain has TRBV12-3 or TRBV12-4 and TRBJ2-3; 7 bases are shared with TRBD2. V lost 9 bases, J lost 2 bases, and 8 bases stayed unmatched. The CDR3 covers 14 residues. In DNA form, the CDR3 reads TGTGCCAGTACCCGGGGGGAGTACACAGATACGCAGTATTTT. It encodes CASTRGEYTDTQYF.

The chain carries TRBV6-1 and TRBJ2-1; D remains unclear. This CDR3 has 14 residues. Trimming removed 6 bases from V and 4 bases from J, with 13 bases in between. Germline V CDR1 and CDR2: MNHNS, SASEGT. Written as DNA, the CDR3 is TGTGCCAGCAGGCCGGAAATAGAATACAATGAGCAGTTCTTC. As protein: CASRPEIEYNEQFF.

On this clonotype itself: The junction and the germline gene differ at one end; a read error may be behind it. The chain employs TRBV29-1 and TRBJ2-7; D may be TRBD2 (8 bases). Germline CDR1 reads SQVTM; CDR2 reads ANQGSEA. This CDR3 comprises 13 residues. The CDR3 region has the DNA TGCAGTGCCGGGAGGGGGCTATACTACGGGCAGTACTTC. This sequence encodes CSAGRGLYYGQYF.